This T cell receptor beta chain was identified during a study of stem cell transplantation in POMP-related autoinflammatory disease. Study as a whole: The study hypothesized thymoproteasome defects skew the TRB repertoire via impaired CD8+ selection. Before transplant, CD4+ T cells skewed naive and CD8+ proportions were low.

Broader study findings: A trend toward lower repertoire diversity and greater clonality appeared in every analyzed T-cell subset of PRAID patients. Fewer unique TRB V-J gene pairings were identified in patients with PRAID.

The ends were cut back, 0 bases at V and 6 bases at J, with 6 bases in the middle. The CDR3 spans 13 residues. CDR1 is MGHRA and CDR2 is YSYEKL in the germline V gene. On this clone: The target antigen is unknown.

TCRdb's copy holds only in-frame clones and misses some; the assay was immunoSEQ multiplex PCR. The data hold roughly 10,000 clones, with around 84% observed a single time. This TCR came from a human donor with POMP-related autoinflammation and immune dysregulation (PRAID). This chain uses TRBV4-1 with TRBJ1-5; TRBD1 is a possible D gene (5 bases). The sample was CD8+ T cells from PBMCs, taken before stem cell transplantation. CDR3 residues: CASSQDGAQPQHF. The CDR3 bases are TGCGCCAGCAGCCAAGATGGGGCTCAGCCCCAGCATTTT.